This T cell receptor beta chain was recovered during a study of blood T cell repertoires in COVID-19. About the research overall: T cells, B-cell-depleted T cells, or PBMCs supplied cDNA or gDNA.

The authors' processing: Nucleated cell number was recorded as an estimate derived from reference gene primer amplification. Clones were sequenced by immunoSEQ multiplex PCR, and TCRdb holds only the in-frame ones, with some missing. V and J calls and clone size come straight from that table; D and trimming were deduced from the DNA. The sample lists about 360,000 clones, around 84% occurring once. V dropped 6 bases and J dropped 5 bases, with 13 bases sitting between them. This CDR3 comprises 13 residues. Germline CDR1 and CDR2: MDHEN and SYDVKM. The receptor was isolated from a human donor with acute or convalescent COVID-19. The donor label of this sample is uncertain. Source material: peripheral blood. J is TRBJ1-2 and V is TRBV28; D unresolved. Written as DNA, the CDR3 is TGTGCCAGCAGCAAAACCGGGTGGTATGGCTACACCTTC. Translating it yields CASSKTGWYGYTF.